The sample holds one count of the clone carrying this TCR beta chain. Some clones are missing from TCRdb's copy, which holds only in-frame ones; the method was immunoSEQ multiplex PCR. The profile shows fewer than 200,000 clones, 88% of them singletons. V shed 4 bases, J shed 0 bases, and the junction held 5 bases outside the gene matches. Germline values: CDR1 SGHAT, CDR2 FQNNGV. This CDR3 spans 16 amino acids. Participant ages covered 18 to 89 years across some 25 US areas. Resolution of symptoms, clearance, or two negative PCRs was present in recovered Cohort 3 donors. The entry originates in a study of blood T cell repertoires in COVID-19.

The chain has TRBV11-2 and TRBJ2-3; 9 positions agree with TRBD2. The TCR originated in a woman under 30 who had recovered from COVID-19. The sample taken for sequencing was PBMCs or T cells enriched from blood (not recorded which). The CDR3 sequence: CASSSIAGESTDTQYF. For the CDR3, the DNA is TGTGCCAGCAGCTCTATAGCGGGAGAAAGCACAGATACGCAGTATTTT.